Each of the 25 T cell receptor beta chains below was sequenced from the same sample in a study of blood T cell repertoires in COVID-19. Profiled with immunoSEQ multiplex PCR; TCRdb holds only in-frame clones, not every one. The profile shows about 160,000 clones, around 80% of them singletons. Sequencing input: peripheral blood. These receptors originate from a woman aged 80 or over with active or convalescent COVID-19.

This sequence joins TRBV3-1 (or the pseudogene TRBV3-2) and TRBJ2-2; 12 nucleotides line up with TRBD2. V was pared by 4 bases and J by 8 bases, with 5 bases of the junction left unmatched. Germline V gene lookup returns CDR1 LGHDT and CDR2 YNNKEL (reference sequence). The CDR3 contains 15 residues. In DNA, the CDR3 is TGTGCCAGCAGCCTACGACTAGCGGGGGCGGGGGAGCTGTTTTTT. Amino acid sequence: CASSLRLAGAGELFF.

This clone was seen once. The rearrangement uses TRBV20-1 and TRBJ2-7; D may be TRBD2 (5 bases). Germline V lookup: CDR1 DFQATT, CDR2 SNEGSKA (reference sequence). Trimming shortened V by 5 bases and J by 5 bases, and 10 bases separated the two germline ends. The CDR3 is made up of 11 amino acids. CDR3: CSAPGINEQYF. The CDR3 DNA is TGCAGTGCTCCGGGGATAAACGAGCAGTACTTC.

V and J are TRBV29-1 and TRBJ2-3; D is uncertain. The V end was cut by 4 bases, the J end by 0 bases, with 11 bases between. This CDR3 has 14 amino acids. Germline CDR1 SQVTM, CDR2 ANQGSEA. Here the CDR3 DNA reads TGCAGCGTTGCTAGGAATACTAGCACAGATACGCAGTATTTT. Translated: CSVARNTSTDTQYF.

The gene calls are TRBV7-2 and TRBJ1-5, with 9 bases that match TRBD1. The trim removed 1 base at V and 0 bases at J, leaving 1 base unmatched. The CDR3 has 16 amino acids. Per germline, CDR1 SGHTA and CDR2 FQGNSA. CDR3 sequence (DNA): TGTGCCAGCAGCTTAGAGGGACAGGGTAGCAATCAGCCCCAGCATTTT. Its protein product is CASSLEGQGSNQPQHF.

The genes are TRBV6-5 and TRBJ1-2, with D tentatively TRBD1 (5 bases). The CDR3 is 13 amino acids. Germline lookup yields CDR1 MNHEY and CDR2 SVGAGI. V was pared by 5 bases and J by 8 bases, with 15 bases between. The CDR3 is CASSPIYGGGYTF. DNA of the CDR3: TGTGCCAGCAGTCCAATATACGGGGGGGGCTACACCTTC.

The CDR3 coding sequence is TGTGCCAGCAGGCGGGACTCCGAAGAGACCCAGTACTTC. Its protein is CASRRDSEETQYF. This chain uses TRBV12-3 or TRBV12-4 with TRBJ2-5; possible D gene TRBD2, 6 bases. Trimming pared 6 bases from V and 3 bases from J, leaving 11 bases between. The CDR3 length is 13 residues.

Only one count was recorded for this clone. The rearrangement uses TRBV9 and TRBJ2-2; D remains unclear. Germline V gene lookup returns CDR1 SGDLS and CDR2 YYNGEE. Trimming left V 0 bases short and J 4 bases short, with 10 bases between. This CDR3 contains 15 residues. The CDR3 is CASSVGQDLTGELFF. The CDR3 coding sequence is TGTGCCAGCAGCGTAGGGCAGGATCTCACCGGGGAGCTGTTTTTT. The variable domain in full, completed from reference TRBV9 and TRBJ2-2, reads DSGVTQTPKHLITATGQRVTLRCSPRSGDLSVYWYQQSLDQGLQFLIQYYNGEERAKGNILERFSAQQFPDLHSELNLSSLELGDSALYFCASSVGQDLTGELFFGEGSRLTVL.

V is TRBV5-4 and J is TRBJ1-2, with D possibly matching TRBD1 (6 bases). CDR3 length: 11 amino acids. Per germline, CDR1 SGHNT and CDR2 YYREEE (reference sequence). V dropped 3 bases and J dropped 6 bases, with 6 bases sitting between them. The CDR3 loop reads CASSYRDGYTF. The CDR3 region has the DNA TGTGCCAGCAGCTACAGGGATGGCTACACCTTC.

The chain joins TRBV5-1 to TRBJ2-7; 9 positions agree with TRBD1. The J segment lost 0 bases and the V segment lost 4 bases, leaving 5 bases of the junction unmatched. The CDR3 extends over 15 amino acids. The germline gives CDR1 SGHRS, CDR2 YFSETQ. CDR3 amino acids: CASSPGTGSSYEQYF. The CDR3 DNA reads TGCGCCAGCAGCCCAGGGACAGGGAGCTCCTACGAGCAGTACTTC.

This clone was observed a single time. Other DNA sequences in this sample translate to the same CDR3. This sequence joins TRBV2 and TRBJ1-2, with 9 bases matching TRBD1. CDR3 size: 12 residues. V gave up 6 bases and J gave up 5 bases; unmatched junction bases: 1. The germline gives CDR1 SNHLY, CDR2 FYNNEI. CDR3 residues: CASSGTGYGYTF. The CDR3 region has the DNA TGTGCCAGCAGCGGGACAGGGTATGGCTACACCTTC.

This chain uses TRBV3-1 (or the pseudogene TRBV3-2) with TRBJ2-3, with D tentatively TRBD2 (5 bases). The ends were cut back, 4 bases at V and 9 bases at J, with 20 bases in the middle. Germline V gene lookup returns CDR1 LGHDT and CDR2 YNNKEL (reference sequence). The CDR3 runs to 15 residues. CDR3 loop: CASSLGVATLGTQYF. The CDR3, as DNA: TGTGCCAGCAGCCTTGGGGTAGCGACCCTGGGGACGCAGTATTTT.

The V call is TRBV9, the J call TRBJ1-3; 10 nucleotides match TRBD1. The CDR3 is 16 amino acids. Germline V gives CDR1 SGDLS, CDR2 YYNGEE. With 3 bases clipped from V and 3 bases from J, the junction kept 6 bases outside the gene matches. The CDR3 nucleotides read TGTGCCAGCAGCGCCGGACAGGGGGGAAGTGGAAACACCATATATTTT. It is translated as CASSAGQGGSGNTIYF.

V and J are TRBV5-1 and TRBJ2-7; no clear D gene. The germline V gene has CDR1 SGHRS and CDR2 YFSETQ. The CDR3 has 12 amino acids. V gave up 5 bases and J gave up 6 bases, with 12 bases separating them. This chain's CDR3 is CASSTPFGEQYF. Written as DNA, the CDR3 is TGCGCCAGCAGTACCCCATTCGGCGAGCAGTACTTC. The complete variable domain, with remaining parts taken from reference TRBV5-1 and TRBJ2-7, reads KAGVTQTPRYLIKTRGQQVTLSCSPISGHRSVSWYQQTPGQGLQFLFEYFSETQRNKGNFPGRFSGRQFSNSRSEMNVSTLELGDSALYLCASSTPFGEQYFGPGTRLTVT.

This chain connects TRBV19 to TRBJ2-3; 10 bases align to TRBD2. The ends lost 5 bases at V and 2 bases at J; junction bases unmatched: 4. This CDR3 contains 15 residues. Germline-derived CDR1 and CDR2 are LNHDA and SQIVND (reference sequence). CDR3 region: CASSALAGFTDTQYF. The CDR3 coding sequence is TGTGCCAGTAGTGCACTAGCGGGGTTCACAGATACGCAGTATTTT.

The V gene is TRBV5-8, the J gene TRBJ2-7; D is unclear. The CDR3 loop spans 10 amino acids. The ends were cut back, 5 bases at V and 2 bases at J, with 2 bases in the middle. CDR1 and CDR2 from the germline V gene are SGHTS and YDEGEE. The chain's CDR3 is CASSTYEQYF. Written as DNA, the CDR3 is TGTGCCAGCAGTACCTACGAGCAGTACTTC.

For the CDR3, the DNA is TGTGCCACCAGTGATTCTCGTAGCTATGGCTACACCTTC. As protein: CATSDSRSYGYTF. This chain uses TRBV24-1 with TRBJ1-2; D not resolved. This CDR3 contains 13 residues. Germline CDR1 and CDR2: KGHDR and SFDVKD. V was shortened by 2 bases and J by 4 bases, with 7 bases between the two germline ends.

The chain links TRBV6-5 to TRBJ2-1; 10 positions match TRBD1. The germline CDR1 and CDR2 sequences are MNHEY and SVGAGI. The ends lost 6 bases at V and 4 bases at J; junction bases unmatched: 6. The CDR3 is 15 amino acids. In DNA, the CDR3 is TGTGCCAGCAGCCTGGGACAGGGGCGATACAATGAGCAGTTCTTC. The encoded protein is CASSLGQGRYNEQFF.

The chain employs TRBV5-1 and TRBJ2-2; D is unresolved. Looked up from germline, CDR1 is SGHRS and CDR2 is YFSETQ. Trimming pared 2 bases from V and 3 bases from J, leaving 11 bases between. This CDR3 comprises 15 residues. The CDR3, as DNA: TGCGCCAGCAGCTTTACTCCTCTGGACACCGGGGAGCTGTTTTTT. It yields the protein CASSFTPLDTGELFF.

This chain uses TRBV29-1 with TRBJ2-7; weak D call: TRBD1 (5 bases). CDR3 length equals 12 residues. CDR1 is SQVTM and CDR2 is ANQGSEA in the germline V gene. V shed 5 bases and J shed 7 bases, with 15 bases lying between them. The CDR3 protein is CSVRQGMREQYF. CDR3 nucleotide sequence: TGCAGCGTTCGGCAGGGAATGCGGGAGCAGTACTTC.

This chain uses TRBV7-2 with TRBJ1-4; 8 bases are a match to TRBD1. CDR1 is SGHTA and CDR2 is FQGNSA in the germline V gene. The CDR3 totals 14 residues. The V segment lost 1 base and the J segment 8 bases; nucleotides outside the gene matches: 3. The DNA of the CDR3 is TGTGCCAGCAGCTTAGGGCAGGGGGCCGAAAAACTGTTTTTT. Its translation: CASSLGQGAEKLFF.

The gene calls are TRBV5-1 and TRBJ1-1; TRBD1 aligns across 10 bases. V trimming: 0 bases; J trimming: 0 bases; junction bases outside the gene matches: 5. The CDR3 runs 17 residues. CDR1 and CDR2 from the germline V gene are SGHRS and YFSETQ. The CDR3 sequence is CASSLGGQGGMNTEAFF. CDR3 nucleotide sequence: TGCGCCAGCAGCTTGGGTGGACAGGGGGGAATGAACACTGAAGCTTTCTTT.

The chain couples TRBV6-5 to TRBJ2-3; 7 bases are a match to TRBD1. Per germline, CDR1 MNHEY and CDR2 SVGAGI. V lost 7 bases and J lost 2; bases outside the gene matches: 6. The length of the CDR3 is 14 residues. CDR3 protein: CASTLQGYTDTQYF. The CDR3 coding sequence is TGTGCCAGCACACTACAGGGGTACACAGATACGCAGTATTTT.

Note on this clone: One end of the junction varies from germline; a read error may be responsible. The chain is built from TRBV6-2 or TRBV6-3 and TRBJ2-7; D perhaps matches TRBD1 (6 bases). This CDR3 contains 17 residues. CDR1 is MNHEY and CDR2 is SVGEGT in the germline V gene. In DNA form, the CDR3 reads TGTGCCAGCAGCTACTTACTCGACAGGTTACTAACCTACGAGCAGTACTTC. Its protein product is CASSYLLDRLLTYEQYF.

V gene TRBV7-2 combines with J gene TRBJ2-7, with D possibly being TRBD2 (6 bases). This CDR3 contains 18 residues. Looked up from germline, CDR1 is SGHTA and CDR2 is FQGNSA. Trimming shortened V by 3 bases and J by 3 bases, and 24 bases separated the two germline ends. DNA of the CDR3: TGTGCCAGCAGCTTCCCCTTGGGGGGTCACGCCGTAGACTACGAGCAGTACTTC. As protein: CASSFPLGGHAVDYEQYF.

The chain uses TRBV4-1 and TRBJ2-7, with D perhaps TRBD1 (6 bases). V dropped 2 bases and J dropped 5 bases, with 22 bases sitting between them. The germline V gene encodes CDR1 MGHRA and CDR2 YSYEKL. The CDR3 extends over 17 amino acids. The CDR3 DNA reads TGCGCCAGCAGCCAAAGGTCTCTCACAGGGTTGGGCCACGAGCAGTACTTC. It yields the protein CASSQRSLTGLGHEQYF.